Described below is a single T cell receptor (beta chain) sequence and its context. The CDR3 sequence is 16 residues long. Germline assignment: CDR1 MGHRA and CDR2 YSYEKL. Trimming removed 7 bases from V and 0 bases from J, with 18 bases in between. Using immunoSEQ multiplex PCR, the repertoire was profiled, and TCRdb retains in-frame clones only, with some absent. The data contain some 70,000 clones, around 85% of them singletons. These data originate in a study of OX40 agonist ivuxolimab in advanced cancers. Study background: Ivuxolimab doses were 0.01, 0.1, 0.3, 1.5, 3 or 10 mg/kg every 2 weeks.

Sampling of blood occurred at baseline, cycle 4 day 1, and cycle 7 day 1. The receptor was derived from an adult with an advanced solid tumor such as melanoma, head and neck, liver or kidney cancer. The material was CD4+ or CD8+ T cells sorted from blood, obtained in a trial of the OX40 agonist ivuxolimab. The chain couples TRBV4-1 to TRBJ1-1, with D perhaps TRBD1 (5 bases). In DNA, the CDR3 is TGCGCCAGCACCCTTGGGCCGGGGCGACTGAACACTGAAGCTTTCTTT. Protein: CASTLGPGRLNTEAFF.